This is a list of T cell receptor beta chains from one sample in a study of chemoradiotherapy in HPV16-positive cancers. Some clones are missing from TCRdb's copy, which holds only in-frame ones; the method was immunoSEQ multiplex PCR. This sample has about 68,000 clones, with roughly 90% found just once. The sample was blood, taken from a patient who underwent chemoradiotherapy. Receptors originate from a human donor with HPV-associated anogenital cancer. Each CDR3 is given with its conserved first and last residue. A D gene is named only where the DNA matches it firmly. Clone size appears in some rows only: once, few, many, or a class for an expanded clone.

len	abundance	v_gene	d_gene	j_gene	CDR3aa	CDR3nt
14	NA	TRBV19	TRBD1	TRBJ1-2	CASREQGRNYGYTF	TGTGCCAGTAGGGAACAGGGGAGGAACTATGGCTACACCTTC
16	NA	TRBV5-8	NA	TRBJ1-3	CASSLEVSHSGNTIYF	TGTGCCAGCAGCTTGGAGGTCTCCCACTCTGGAAACACCATATATTTT
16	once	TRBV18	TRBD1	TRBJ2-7	CASSPPGTGSSYEQYF	TGTGCCAGCTCACCCCCGGGGACAGGGAGCTCCTACGAGCAGTACTTC
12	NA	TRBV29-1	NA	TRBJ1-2	CSVETGDYGYTF	TGCAGCGTCGAGACAGGAGACTATGGCTACACCTTC
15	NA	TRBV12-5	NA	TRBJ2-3	CASGPGNSLTDTQYF	TGTGCTAGTGGCCCCGGAAACTCCCTCACAGATACGCAGTATTTT
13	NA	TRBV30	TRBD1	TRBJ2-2	CAWGQGDTGELFF	TGTGCCTGGGGACAGGGAGACACCGGGGAGCTGTTTTTT
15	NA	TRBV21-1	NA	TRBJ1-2	CASSKGLPGRNGYTF	TGTGCCAGCAGCAAAGGTTTGCCAGGGAGGAATGGCTACACCTTC
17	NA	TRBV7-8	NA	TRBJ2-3	CASSSKLVLGPTDTQYF	TGTGCCAGCAGCTCCAAACTAGTATTGGGGCCCACAGATACGCAGTATTTT
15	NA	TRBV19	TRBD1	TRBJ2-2	CASSFGTGESGELFF	TGTGCCAGTAGCTTCGGGACAGGGGAATCCGGGGAGCTGTTTTTT
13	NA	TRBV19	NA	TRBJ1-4	CASTLVLNEKLFF	TGTGCCAGTACCCTCGTCCTCAATGAAAAACTGTTTTTT
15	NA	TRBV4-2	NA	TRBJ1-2	CASSQGAGQGKGYTF	TGTGCCAGCAGCCAAGGTGCTGGGCAGGGGAAGGGCTACACCTTC
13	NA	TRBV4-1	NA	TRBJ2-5	CASSLTEGETQYF	TGCGCCAGCAGCCTCACCGAGGGGGAGACCCAGTACTTC
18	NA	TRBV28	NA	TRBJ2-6	CASSLPPGANSGANVLTF	TGTGCCAGCAGTCTCCCTCCAGGGGCGAACTCTGGGGCCAACGTCCTGACTTTC
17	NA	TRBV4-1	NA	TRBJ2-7	CASSQAGQLRVIYEQYF	TGCGCCAGCAGCCAAGCTGGTCAGCTCAGGGTAATCTACGAGCAGTACTTC
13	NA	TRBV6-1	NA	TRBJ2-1	CASREPGANEQFF	TGTGCCAGCAGAGAACCGGGAGCCAATGAGCAGTTCTTC
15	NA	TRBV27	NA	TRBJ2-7	CASRQGNGGFYEQYF	TGTGCCAGCCGTCAAGGAAACGGAGGATTCTACGAGCAGTACTTC
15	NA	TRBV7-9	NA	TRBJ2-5	CASSLVSPGQETQYF	TGTGCCAGCAGCTTAGTAAGTCCAGGCCAAGAGACCCAGTACTTC
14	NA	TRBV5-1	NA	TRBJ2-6	CASTQIPGANVLTF	TGCGCCAGCACTCAGATCCCTGGGGCCAACGTCCTGACTTTC
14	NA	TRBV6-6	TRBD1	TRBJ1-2	CASRSRDRASGYTF	TGTGCCAGCAGGTCCCGGGACAGGGCCTCCGGCTACACCTTC
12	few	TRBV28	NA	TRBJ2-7	CASTTTGIEQYF	TGTGCCAGCACCACTACAGGGATCGAGCAGTACTTC
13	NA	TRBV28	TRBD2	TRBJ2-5	CARSGGVEETQYF	TGTGCCAGGTCGGGAGGGGTAGAAGAGACCCAGTACTTC
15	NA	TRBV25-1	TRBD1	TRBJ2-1	CASSDFDRVYNEQFF	TGTGCCAGCAGTGACTTCGACAGGGTCTACAATGAGCAGTTCTTC
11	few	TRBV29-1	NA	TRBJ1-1	CSAEINTEAFF	TGCAGCGCTGAAATAAACACTGAAGCTTTCTTT
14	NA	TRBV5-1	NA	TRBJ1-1	CASSLDSMHSEAFF	TGCGCCAGCAGCTTGGACTCAATGCACTCTGAAGCTTTCTTT
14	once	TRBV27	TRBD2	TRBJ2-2	CASSLSGGTGELFF	TGTGCCAGCAGTTTAAGCGGGGGGACCGGGGAGCTGTTTTTT
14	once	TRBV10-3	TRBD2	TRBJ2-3	CAIRWREGEDTQYF	TGTGCCATCCGCTGGCGGGAGGGTGAAGATACGCAGTATTTT
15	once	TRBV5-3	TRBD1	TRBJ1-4	CARSLMTGRNEKLFF	TGTGCCAGAAGCTTGATGACAGGGAGGAATGAAAAACTGTTTTTT
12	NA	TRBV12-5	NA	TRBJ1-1	CASGLGLSEAFF	TGTGCTAGTGGTTTGGGGTTAAGCGAAGCTTTCTTT
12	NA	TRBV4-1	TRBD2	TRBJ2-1	CASSQVSGEQFF	TGCGCCAGCAGCCAAGTTAGCGGGGAGCAGTTCTTC
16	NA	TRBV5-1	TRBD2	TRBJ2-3	CASSLGAGARTDTQYF	TGCGCCAGCAGCTTGGGAGCGGGGGCCCGCACAGATACGCAGTATTTT
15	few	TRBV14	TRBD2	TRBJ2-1	CASSQAGLVRNEQFF	TGTGCCAGCAGCCAAGCCGGACTAGTACGCAATGAGCAGTTCTTC
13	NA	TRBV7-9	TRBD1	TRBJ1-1	CASKGALIDGAFF	TGTGCCAGCAAGGGGGCCCTCATAGATGGAGCTTTCTTT
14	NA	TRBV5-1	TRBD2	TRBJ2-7	CASSTTSGSYEQYF	TGCGCCAGCAGCACGACTAGCGGATCCTACGAGCAGTACTTC
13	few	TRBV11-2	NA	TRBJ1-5	CASSLAGNQPQHF	TGTGCCAGCAGCTTAGCGGGCAATCAGCCCCAGCATTTT
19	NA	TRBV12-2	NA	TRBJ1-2	CASRSFLFNHKGQNYGYTF	TGTGCAAGTCGCTCCTTCCTCTTCAATCACAAGGGACAAAACTATGGCTACACCTTC
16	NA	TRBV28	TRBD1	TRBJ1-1	CASSLVRTGGNTEAFF	TGTGCCAGCAGTCTCGTTCGGACAGGAGGCAACACTGAAGCTTTCTTT
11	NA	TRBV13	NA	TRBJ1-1	CASSLGGEAFF	TGTGCCAGCAGCTTAGGGGGTGAAGCTTTCTTT
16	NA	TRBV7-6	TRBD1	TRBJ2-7	CASSSPSGQGAHEQYF	TGTGCCAGCAGCTCTCCCAGCGGACAGGGGGCCCACGAGCAGTACTTC
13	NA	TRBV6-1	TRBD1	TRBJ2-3	CASRETGADTQYF	TGTGCCAGCAGAGAAACAGGGGCAGATACGCAGTATTTT
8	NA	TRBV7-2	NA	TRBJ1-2	CAPTRYTF	TGTGCCCCCACGAGGTACACCTTC
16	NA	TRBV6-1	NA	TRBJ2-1	CASSETGTASHNEQFF	TGTGCCAGCAGTGAAACCGGGACTGCATCGCACAATGAGCAGTTCTTC
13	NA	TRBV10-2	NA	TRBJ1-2	CASSDGGRYGYTF	TGCGCCAGCAGTGATGGGGGTCGCTATGGCTACACCTTC
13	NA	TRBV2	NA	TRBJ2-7	CAILEQAAYEQYF	TGTGCCATCCTAGAACAGGCCGCCTACGAGCAGTACTTC
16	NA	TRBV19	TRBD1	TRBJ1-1	CASSSPHRGLDTEAFF	TGTGCCAGTAGTTCACCACACAGGGGGCTGGACACTGAAGCTTTCTTT
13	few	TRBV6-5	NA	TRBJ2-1	CASSYGRADEQFF	TGTGCCAGCAGTTACGGCCGGGCAGATGAGCAGTTCTTC